This T cell receptor (beta chain) was retrieved from a study of T cells after yellow fever vaccination. This clonotype occurred many times. The antigen remains unidentified. A single record per CDR3 protein comes from TCRdb applying MiXCR to the 5' RACE reads. This sample carries about 300,000 distinct CDR3 sequences, about 10% of them seen once, and the ten largest clones take about 3%. Findings and limits, study-wide: In post-booster samples, most primary-vaccination clones reappeared (96% CD4, about 90% CD8).

From germline, CDR1 is KGHDR and CDR2 SFDVKD. With 6 bases removed from V and 5 bases from J, the gap between germline ends came to 13 bases. This CDR3 has 14 residues. The sample consisted of CD4+ T cells sorted from PBMCs, taken 5 days after the yellow fever booster vaccination. The source of this sequence is a man aged 18 to 30 who received the YFV17D yellow fever vaccine. The chain has TRBV24-1 and TRBJ2-1; D possibly corresponds to TRBD1 (6 bases). The CDR3 loop reads CATSLDRMDNEQFF. The CDR3 region has the DNA TGTGCCACCAGTTTAGACAGGATGGACAATGAGCAGTTCTTC.